What follows are 10 T cell receptor beta chains derived from one specimen sequenced in a study of blood T cell repertoires in COVID-19. Assay: immunoSEQ multiplex PCR; the TCRdb copy retains only in-frame clones and omits some. The data contain a few hundred thousand clones, roughly 90% of them singletons. Specimen: peripheral blood. The receptors shown here come from a woman aged 45-65 years with active or convalescent COVID-19.

The rearrangement links TRBV2 to TRBJ1-2, with D hard to call. The CDR3 covers 14 residues. Germline V CDR1 and CDR2: SNHLY, FYNNEI. V shed 3 bases and J shed 4 bases, with 12 bases lying between them. The CDR3 reads CASSEAGRFYGYTF. The DNA of the CDR3 is TGTGCCAGCAGTGAGGCAGGCAGGTTCTATGGCTACACCTTC.

The J gene is TRBJ2-7, the V gene TRBV2, with 9 bases matching TRBD1. The CDR3 covers 15 residues. The ends lost 6 bases at V and 1 base at J; junction bases unmatched: 7. Germline loops: CDR1 SNHLY, CDR2 FYNNEI. The CDR3 sequence is CASSQGTGWSYEQYF. The CDR3 DNA reads TGTGCCAGCAGCCAGGGGACAGGGTGGTCCTACGAGCAGTACTTC.

The gene calls are TRBV19 and TRBJ1-2, with a weak D call TRBD1 (6 bases). The CDR3 totals 12 residues. Trimming left V 3 bases short and J 8 bases short, with 10 bases between. The germline V gene has CDR1 LNHDA and CDR2 SQIVND (reference sequence). The CDR3 is CASSIRGEGYTF. In DNA, the CDR3 is TGTGCCAGTAGTATCAGGGGAGAGGGCTACACCTTC.

This clone occurred a few times. This chain connects TRBV18 to TRBJ2-7; 7 bases agree with TRBD2. The V gene's germline CDR1 is KGHSH and CDR2 LQKENI. The trim removed 4 bases at V and 4 bases at J, leaving 4 bases unmatched. This CDR3 contains 13 residues. The CDR3 loop reads CASSQTSNYEQYF. CDR3 DNA: TGTGCCAGCTCACAGACTAGCAATTACGAGCAGTACTTC.

The chain links TRBV3-1 (or the pseudogene TRBV3-2) to TRBJ1-2; 9 positions match TRBD1. The CDR3 contains 14 residues. CDR1 LGHDT and CDR2 YNNKEL come from the germline V gene (reference sequence). The J segment lost 8 bases and the V segment lost 2 bases, leaving 6 bases of the junction unmatched. This chain's CDR3 is CASSQTTGGSGYTF. DNA of the CDR3: TGTGCCAGCAGCCAAACGACAGGGGGTAGCGGCTACACCTTC.

The chain carries TRBV6-5 and TRBJ1-1; 8 nucleotides agree with TRBD1. V lost 5 bases to trimming and J lost 6 bases; unmatched junction nucleotides: 2. The CDR3 is 12 amino acids. Per germline, CDR1 MNHEY and CDR2 SVGAGI. Here the CDR3 DNA reads TGTGCCAGCAGTCACAGGGGGGCTGAAGCTTTCTTT. Translated, it gives CASSHRGAEAFF.

Only a few counts were recorded for this clone. This chain uses TRBV28 with TRBJ1-5; D unresolved. V shed 3 bases and J shed 0 bases, with 12 bases lying between them. CDR1 MDHEN and CDR2 SYDVKM come from the germline V gene. This CDR3 has 16 residues. DNA of the CDR3: TGTGCCAGCAGTTTTGTGGCAGTATATAGCAATCAGCCCCAGCATTTT. Residues: CASSFVAVYSNQPQHF.

The chain recombines TRBV19 with TRBJ2-1, with TRBD2 as a possible D gene (5 bases). Per the germline V gene, CDR1 is LNHDA and CDR2 is SQIVND (reference sequence). The CDR3 contains 13 residues. Deletions cut 8 bases from V and 3 bases from J, with 11 bases between. The CDR3 DNA follows: TGTGCCAGTGGGGTCGAGGGCTACAATGAGCAGTTCTTC. Its translation is CASGVEGYNEQFF. Drawing the rest from reference TRBV19 and TRBJ2-1, the complete variable domain is DGGITQSPKYLFRKEGQNVTLSCEQNLNHDAMYWYRQDPGQGLRLIYYSQIVNDFQKGDIAEGYSVSREKKESFPLTVTSAQKNPTAFYLCASGVEGYNEQFFGPGTRLTVL.

A single count supports this clone. The chain uses TRBV16 and TRBJ1-1; D gene uncertain. The CDR3 is 14 amino acids. Germline CDR1 is KGHSY and CDR2 is FQNENV. V lost 0 bases and J 1 base, leaving 6 bases between the germline ends. In DNA, the CDR3 is TGTGCCAGCAGCCAATCCTTCCGGAACACTGAAGCTTTCTTT. Amino acids: CASSQSFRNTEAFF. Combining the CDR3 with reference TRBV16 and TRBJ1-1 gives the whole variable domain GEEVAQTPKHLVRGEGQKAKLYCAPIKGHSYVFWYQQVLKNEFKFLISFQNENVFDETGMPKERFSAKCLPNSPCSLEIQATKLEDSAVYFCASSQSFRNTEAFFGQGTRLTVV.

The chain uses TRBV24-1 and TRBJ2-2; perhaps TRBD1 as D (6 bases). V lost 0 bases to trimming and J lost 5 bases, with 6 bases between them. The CDR3 contains 14 residues. Germline V gives CDR1 KGHDR, CDR2 SFDVKD. CDR3 in amino acids: CATSDLRGTGELFF. The CDR3 DNA reads as TGTGCCACCAGTGATTTGAGGGGGACCGGGGAGCTGTTTTTT.